This T cell receptor beta chain was captured by sequencing in a study of human T cells and chemical hapten exposure. As to this clonotype: Antigen specificity is unknown.

Study results and caveats: Controls formed significantly fewer large CDR3 similarity clusters than expanded TCRs did.

The time point: patch test 1, 2 weeks after DPC sensitization. As for treatment: therapeutic diphenylcyclopropenone sensitization with weekly scalp DPC. From the RACE reads, TCRdb called clonotypes with MiXCR, one entry per CDR3 protein. The sample holds about 340,000 distinct CDR3 sequences, roughly 6.9% seen once. In germline, CDR1 is DFQATT, CDR2 SNEGSKA (reference sequence). This CDR3 has 14 residues. Trimming cost V 6 bases and J 6 bases, with 17 bases left between them. The source of this sequence is a woman younger than 35 with alopecia areata. Some clones in this sample may be carry-over from other donors' samples. The chain has TRBV20-1 and TRBJ1-4; D might be TRBD1 (6 bases). Material: whole blood, obtained in connection with sensitization to the hapten diphenylcyclopropenone (DPC). The CDR3 spells CSATGGSGDEKLFF. DNA of the CDR3: TGCAGTGCCACGGGGGGCAGCGGGGATGAAAAACTGTTTTTT.